The next 9 T cell receptor beta chains were all read from a single sample in a study of cytomegalovirus exposure and HLA in healthy donors. Both 60 Vbeta primers and 13 Jbeta primers went into the PCR. Measured with immunoSEQ multiplex PCR; TCRdb has only the in-frame clones, and not every one. The table lists about 120,000 clones, about 76% of them singletons. Input material: PBMCs. These TCRs come from a woman aged 40 to 55 in good health and CMV-seronegative.

V is TRBV10-3 and J is TRBJ2-4; perhaps TRBD2 as D (5 bases). The CDR3 runs 15 residues. V was shortened by 2 bases and J by 0 bases, with 8 bases between the two germline ends. From germline, CDR1 is ENHRY and CDR2 SYGVKD. The CDR3 DNA sequence: TGTGCCATCAGTGAGCGGGATGTAGCCAAAAACATTCAGTACTTC. Amino acid sequence: CAISERDVAKNIQYF.

Here the CDR3 DNA reads TGTGCCAGCAGCTTAGGAGGGGGTACAGATACGCAGTATTTT. Translation gives CASSLGGGTDTQYF. The chain couples TRBV11-3 to TRBJ2-3; maybe TRBD1 (6 bases). The CDR3 is 14 amino acids. The ends were cut back, 1 base at V and 3 bases at J, with 8 bases in the middle. Germline V gives CDR1 SGHNT, CDR2 YENEEA. The whole variable domain, filled in from reference TRBV11-3 and TRBJ2-3, reads EAGVVQSPRYKIIEKKQPVAFWCNPISGHNTLYWYLQNLGQGPELLIRYENEEAVDDSQLPKDRFSAERLKGVDSTLKIQPAELGDSAVYLCASSLGGGTDTQYFGPGTRLTVL.

The V and J genes are TRBV28 and TRBJ1-4; possibly TRBD1 for D (5 bases). CDR1 is MDHEN and CDR2 is SYDVKM in the germline V gene. This CDR3 is 15 amino acids long. V gave up 2 bases and J gave up 5 bases, with 12 bases separating them. DNA of the CDR3: TGTGCCAGCAGTTTAAGTCGAAAGGGGAATGAAAAACTGTTTTTT. Protein sequence: CASSLSRKGNEKLFF.

This chain connects TRBV2 to TRBJ2-1; D not certain. Trimming pared 1 base from V and 8 bases from J, leaving 21 bases between. CDR1 and CDR2 from the germline V gene are SNHLY and FYNNEI. The CDR3 runs 17 residues. CDR3 loop: CASSEDGLVLVFDEQFF. The CDR3 DNA follows: TGTGCCAGCAGTGAAGACGGTTTGGTGCTAGTCTTCGATGAGCAGTTCTTC.

Here the CDR3 reads CASSVLVRVDGYTF. The DNA of the CDR3 is TGTGCCAGCAGTGTCCTCGTGAGGGTCGACGGCTACACCTTC. The V and J genes are TRBV2 and TRBJ1-2; D not resolved. In germline, CDR1 is SNHLY, CDR2 FYNNEI. The CDR3 sequence is 14 residues long. V lost 4 bases and J lost 8, with 17 bases in between.

The V call is TRBV5-1, the J call TRBJ2-1; 7 positions match TRBD1. V was clipped by 0 bases and J by 8 bases; unmatched bases: 5. Germline V gene sequence: CDR1 SGHRS, CDR2 YFSETQ. The CDR3 totals 14 residues. CDR3 protein: CASSLGQGVHEQFF. The CDR3 DNA sequence: TGCGCCAGCAGCTTGGGACAGGGTGTCCATGAGCAGTTCTTC.

The gene calls are TRBV5-1 and TRBJ1-1; no clear D gene. There are 13 residues in the CDR3. CDR1 is SGHRS, CDR2 YFSETQ, per germline. Trimming removed 1 base at V and 1 base at J, with 5 bases between. The CDR3 nucleotides are TGCGCCAGCAGCTTGCGACAGAACACTGAAGCTTTCTTT. Its translation is CASSLRQNTEAFF. Complete variable domain (other parts from reference TRBV5-1 and TRBJ1-1): KAGVTQTPRYLIKTRGQQVTLSCSPISGHRSVSWYQQTPGQGLQFLFEYFSETQRNKGNFPGRFSGRQFSNSRSEMNVSTLELGDSALYLCASSLRQNTEAFFGQGTRLTVV.

The chain combines TRBV19 with TRBJ1-5; D might be TRBD1 (6 bases). V dropped 4 bases and J dropped 6 bases, with 13 bases sitting between them. Per germline, CDR1 LNHDA and CDR2 SQIVND (reference sequence). The CDR3 is 14 amino acids. The CDR3 DNA reads TGTGCCAGTAGTACGCCAGGGGTAATTCAGCCCCAGCATTTT. It codes for CASSTPGVIQPQHF.

The rearrangement links TRBV25-1 to TRBJ1-1; 7 positions agree with TRBD1. The CDR3 sequence is 13 residues long. With V trimmed by 5 bases and J by 4 bases, 4 bases remained unmatched. CDR1 and CDR2 (germline): MGHDK, SYGVNS. The CDR3 here is CASSNRGGTEAFF. The CDR3 nucleotides are TGTGCCAGCAGTAACAGGGGAGGCACTGAAGCTTTCTTT.